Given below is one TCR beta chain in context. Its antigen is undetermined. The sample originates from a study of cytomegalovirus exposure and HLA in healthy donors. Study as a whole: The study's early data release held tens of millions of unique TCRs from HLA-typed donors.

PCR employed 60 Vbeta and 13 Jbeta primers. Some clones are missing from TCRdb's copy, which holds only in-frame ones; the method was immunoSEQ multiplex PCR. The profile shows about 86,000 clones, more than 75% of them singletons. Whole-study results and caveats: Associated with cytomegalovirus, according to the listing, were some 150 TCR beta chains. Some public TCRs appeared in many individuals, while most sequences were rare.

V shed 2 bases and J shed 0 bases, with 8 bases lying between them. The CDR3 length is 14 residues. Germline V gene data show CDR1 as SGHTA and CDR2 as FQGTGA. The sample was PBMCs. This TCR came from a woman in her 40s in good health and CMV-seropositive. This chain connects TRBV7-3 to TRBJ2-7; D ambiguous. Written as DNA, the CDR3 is TGTGCCAGCAGCTTATCGCATAGCTCCTACGAGCAGTACTTC. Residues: CASSLSHSSYEQYF.